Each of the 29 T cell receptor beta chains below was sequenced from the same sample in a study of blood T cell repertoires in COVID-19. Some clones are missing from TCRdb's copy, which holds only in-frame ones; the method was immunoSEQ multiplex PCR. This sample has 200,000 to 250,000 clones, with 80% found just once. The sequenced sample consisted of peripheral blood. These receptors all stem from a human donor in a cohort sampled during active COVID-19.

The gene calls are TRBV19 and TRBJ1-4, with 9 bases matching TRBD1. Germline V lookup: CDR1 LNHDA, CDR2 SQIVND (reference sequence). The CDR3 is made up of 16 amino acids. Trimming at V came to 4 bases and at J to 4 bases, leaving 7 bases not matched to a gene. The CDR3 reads CASSTWDRAINEKLFF. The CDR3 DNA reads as TGTGCCAGTAGTACCTGGGACAGGGCGATTAATGAAAAACTGTTTTTT.

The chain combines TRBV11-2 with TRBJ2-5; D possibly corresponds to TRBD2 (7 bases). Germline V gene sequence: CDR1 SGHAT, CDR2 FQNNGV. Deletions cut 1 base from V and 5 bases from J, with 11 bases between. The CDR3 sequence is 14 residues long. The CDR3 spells CASSLGGGAETQYF. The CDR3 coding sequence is TGTGCCAGCAGCTTAGGAGGGGGGGCGGAGACCCAGTACTTC.

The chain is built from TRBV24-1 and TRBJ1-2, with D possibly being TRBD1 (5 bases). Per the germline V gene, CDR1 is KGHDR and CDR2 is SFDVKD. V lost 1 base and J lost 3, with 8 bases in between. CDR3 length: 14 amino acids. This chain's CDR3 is CATSDFDSDYGYTF. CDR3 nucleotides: TGTGCCACCAGTGATTTTGACAGCGACTATGGCTACACCTTC.

The CDR3 DNA reads as TGTGCCGTCGCTAGCGATACGCAGTATTTT. Its protein product is CAVASDTQYF. The rearrangement joins TRBV10-3 to TRBJ2-3; a weak D match, TRBD2 (5 bases). Germline CDR1 is ENHRY and CDR2 is SYGVKD. This CDR3 region has 10 residues. With 11 bases removed from V and 6 bases from J, the gap between germline ends came to 9 bases.

CDR3 amino acids: CASSLIRGNTIYF. In nucleotides, the CDR3 is TGTGCCAGCAGTTTAATCAGAGGAAACACCATATATTTT. The chain uses TRBV28 and TRBJ1-3; D ambiguous. The CDR3 has 13 amino acids. V was pared by 2 bases and J by 4 bases, with 6 bases between. Germline assignment: CDR1 MDHEN and CDR2 SYDVKM.

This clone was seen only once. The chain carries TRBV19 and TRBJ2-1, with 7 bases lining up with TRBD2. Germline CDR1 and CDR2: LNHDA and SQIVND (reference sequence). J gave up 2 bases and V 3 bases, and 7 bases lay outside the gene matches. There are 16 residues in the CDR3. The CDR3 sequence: CASSMFPSGPYNEQFF. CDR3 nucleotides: TGTGCCAGTAGTATGTTTCCTAGCGGACCCTACAATGAGCAGTTCTTC. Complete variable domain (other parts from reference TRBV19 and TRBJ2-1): DGGITQSPKYLFRKEGQNVTLSCEQNLNHDAMYWYRQDPGQGLRLIYYSQIVNDFQKGDIAEGYSVSREKKESFPLTVTSAQKNPTAFYLCASSMFPSGPYNEQFFGPGTRLTVL.

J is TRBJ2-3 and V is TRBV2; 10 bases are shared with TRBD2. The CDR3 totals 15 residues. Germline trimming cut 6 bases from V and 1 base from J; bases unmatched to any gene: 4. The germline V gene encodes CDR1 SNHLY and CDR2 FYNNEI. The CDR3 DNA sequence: TGTGCCAGCAGACCCGGGACTAGCGGCACAGATACGCAGTATTTT. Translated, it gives CASRPGTSGTDTQYF.

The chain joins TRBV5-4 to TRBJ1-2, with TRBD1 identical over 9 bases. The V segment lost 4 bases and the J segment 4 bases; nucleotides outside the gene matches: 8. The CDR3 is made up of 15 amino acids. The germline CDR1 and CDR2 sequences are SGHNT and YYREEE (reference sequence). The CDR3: CASSTVQGAAYGYTF. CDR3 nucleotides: TGTGCCAGCAGCACGGTACAGGGGGCAGCCTATGGCTACACCTTC.

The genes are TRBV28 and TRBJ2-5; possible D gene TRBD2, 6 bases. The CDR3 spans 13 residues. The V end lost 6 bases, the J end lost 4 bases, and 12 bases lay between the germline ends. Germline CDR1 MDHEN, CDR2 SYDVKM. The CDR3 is CASSGTARETQYF. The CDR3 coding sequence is TGTGCCAGCAGCGGGACTGCAAGAGAGACCCAGTACTTC.

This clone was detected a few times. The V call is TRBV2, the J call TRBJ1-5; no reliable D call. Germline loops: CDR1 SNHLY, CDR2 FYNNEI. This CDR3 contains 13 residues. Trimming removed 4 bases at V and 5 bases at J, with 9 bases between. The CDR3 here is CASSVRRYQPQHF. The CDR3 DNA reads TGTGCCAGCAGTGTTAGGAGATATCAGCCCCAGCATTTT.

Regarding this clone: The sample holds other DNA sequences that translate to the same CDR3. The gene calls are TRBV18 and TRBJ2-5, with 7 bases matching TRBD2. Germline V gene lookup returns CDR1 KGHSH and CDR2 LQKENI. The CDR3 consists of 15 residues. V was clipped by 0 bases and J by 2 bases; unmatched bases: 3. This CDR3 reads CASSPPSGTQETQYF. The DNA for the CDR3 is TGTGCCAGCTCACCACCGAGCGGGACTCAAGAGACCCAGTACTTC.

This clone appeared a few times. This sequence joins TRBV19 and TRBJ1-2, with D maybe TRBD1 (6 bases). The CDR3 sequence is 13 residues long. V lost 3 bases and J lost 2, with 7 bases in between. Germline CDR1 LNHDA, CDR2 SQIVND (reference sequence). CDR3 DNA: TGTGCCAGTAGTATGGGGACAAACTATGGCTACACCTTC. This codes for CASSMGTNYGYTF.

CDR3 DNA sequence: TGTGCCAGCAGTGTAGGACAACTGAACACTGAAGCTTTCTTT. It encodes CASSVGQLNTEAFF. The chain joins TRBV2 to TRBJ1-1; tentatively, D is TRBD1 (5 bases). Trimming took off 4 bases at V and 0 bases at J, with 9 bases between the two ends. The germline V gene encodes CDR1 SNHLY and CDR2 FYNNEI. The CDR3 has 14 residues.

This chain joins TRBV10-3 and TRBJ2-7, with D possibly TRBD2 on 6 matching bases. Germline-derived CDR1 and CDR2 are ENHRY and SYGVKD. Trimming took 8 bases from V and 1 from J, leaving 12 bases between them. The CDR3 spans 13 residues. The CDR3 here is CAIQRAGSYEQYF. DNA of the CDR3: TGTGCCATCCAGCGGGCGGGTTCCTACGAGCAGTACTTC.

The CDR3 coding sequence is TGTGCCTGGAGACGGGGGGGCCGAACCAAAAACATTCAGTACTTC. As protein: CAWRRGGRTKNIQYF. The chain employs TRBV30 and TRBJ2-4; 8 positions agree with TRBD2. The CDR3 loop spans 15 amino acids. CDR1 GTSNPN and CDR2 SVGIG come from the germline V gene (reference sequence). With V trimmed by 3 bases and J by 2 bases, 6 bases remained unmatched.

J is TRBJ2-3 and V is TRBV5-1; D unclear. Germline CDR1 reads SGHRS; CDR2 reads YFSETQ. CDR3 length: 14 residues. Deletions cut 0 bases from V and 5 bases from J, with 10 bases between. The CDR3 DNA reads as TGCGCCAGCAGCTTGGTAACGGCGGTAGATACGCAGTATTTT. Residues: CASSLVTAVDTQYF.

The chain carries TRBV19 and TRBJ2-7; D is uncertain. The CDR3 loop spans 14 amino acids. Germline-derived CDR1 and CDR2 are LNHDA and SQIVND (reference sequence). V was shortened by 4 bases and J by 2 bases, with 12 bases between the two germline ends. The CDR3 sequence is CASSNRVDTYEQYF. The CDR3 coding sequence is TGTGCCAGTAGTAACCGCGTCGACACCTACGAGCAGTACTTC.

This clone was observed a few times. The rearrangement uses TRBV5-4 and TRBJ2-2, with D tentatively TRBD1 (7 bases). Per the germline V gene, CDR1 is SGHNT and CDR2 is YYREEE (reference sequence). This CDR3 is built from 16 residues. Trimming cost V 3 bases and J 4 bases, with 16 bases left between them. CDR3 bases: TGTGCCAGCAGCTCCGCGGGACAGTCCGGCACCGGGGAGCTGTTTTTT. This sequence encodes CASSSAGQSGTGELFF.

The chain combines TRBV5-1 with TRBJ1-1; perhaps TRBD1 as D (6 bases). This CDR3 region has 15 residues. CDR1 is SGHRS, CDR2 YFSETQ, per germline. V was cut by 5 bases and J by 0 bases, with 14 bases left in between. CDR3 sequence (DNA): TGCGCCAGCAGACCCGGGGGGCCCATGAACACTGAAGCTTTCTTT. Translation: CASRPGGPMNTEAFF.

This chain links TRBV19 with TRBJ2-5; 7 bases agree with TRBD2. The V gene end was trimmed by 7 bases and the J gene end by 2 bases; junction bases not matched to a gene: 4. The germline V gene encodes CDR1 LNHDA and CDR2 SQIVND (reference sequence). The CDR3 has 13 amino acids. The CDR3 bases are TGTGCCAGTAATGCGGGAGTACAAGAGACCCAGTACTTC. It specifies CASNAGVQETQYF.

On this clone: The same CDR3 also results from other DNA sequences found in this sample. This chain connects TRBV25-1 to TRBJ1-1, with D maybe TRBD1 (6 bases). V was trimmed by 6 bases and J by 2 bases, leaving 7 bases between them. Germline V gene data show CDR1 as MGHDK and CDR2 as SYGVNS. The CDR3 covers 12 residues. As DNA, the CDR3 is TGTGCCAGCAGACAGGGAAACACTGAAGCTTTCTTT. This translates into CASRQGNTEAFF. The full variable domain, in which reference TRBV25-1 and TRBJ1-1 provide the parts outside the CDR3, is EADIYQTPRYLVIGTGKKITLECSQTMGHDKMYWYQQDPGMELHLIHYSYGVNSTEKGDLSSESTVSRIRTEHFPLTLESARPSHTSQYLCASRQGNTEAFFGQGTRLTVV.

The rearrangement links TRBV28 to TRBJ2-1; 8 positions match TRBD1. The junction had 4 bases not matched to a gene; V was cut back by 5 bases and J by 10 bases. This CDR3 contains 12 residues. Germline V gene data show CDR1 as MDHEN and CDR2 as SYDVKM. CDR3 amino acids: CASSAGQGEQFF. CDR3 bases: TGTGCCAGCAGTGCCGGACAGGGCGAGCAGTTCTTC.

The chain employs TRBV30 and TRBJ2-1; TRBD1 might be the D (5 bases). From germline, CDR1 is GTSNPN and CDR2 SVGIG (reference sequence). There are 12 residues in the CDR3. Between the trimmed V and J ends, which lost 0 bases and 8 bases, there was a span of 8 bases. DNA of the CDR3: TGTGCCTGGAGTGTACAGGTCGATGAGCAGTTCTTC. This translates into CAWSVQVDEQFF.

The CDR3 region is CALGTGKEKLFF. In nucleotides, the CDR3 is TGTGCCCTGGGGACAGGGAAAGAAAAACTGTTTTTT. This chain joins TRBV28 and TRBJ1-4; TRBD1 agrees at 9 bases. CDR3 length: 12 amino acids. The V segment lost 11 bases and the J segment 8 bases; nucleotides outside the gene matches: 6. CDR1 and CDR2 from the germline V gene are MDHEN and SYDVKM.

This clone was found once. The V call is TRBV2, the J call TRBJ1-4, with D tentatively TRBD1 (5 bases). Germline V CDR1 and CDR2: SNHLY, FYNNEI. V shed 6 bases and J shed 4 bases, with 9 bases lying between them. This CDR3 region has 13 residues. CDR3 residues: CASSQQDNEKLFF. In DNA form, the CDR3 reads TGTGCCAGCAGCCAACAGGATAATGAAAAACTGTTTTTT.

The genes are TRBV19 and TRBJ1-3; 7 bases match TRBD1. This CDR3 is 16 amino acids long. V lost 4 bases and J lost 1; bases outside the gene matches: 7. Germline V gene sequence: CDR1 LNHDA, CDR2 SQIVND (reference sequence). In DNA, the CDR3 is TGTGCCAGTAGTAGGGACAGTTTGGGATCTGGAAACACCATATATTTT. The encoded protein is CASSRDSLGSGNTIYF.

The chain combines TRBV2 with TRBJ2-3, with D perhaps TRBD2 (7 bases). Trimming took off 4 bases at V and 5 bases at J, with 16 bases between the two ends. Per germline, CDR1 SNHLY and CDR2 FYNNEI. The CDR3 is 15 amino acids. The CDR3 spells CASSGGGAGGDTQYF. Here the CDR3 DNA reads TGTGCCAGCAGTGGAGGGGGGGCCGGAGGAGATACGCAGTATTTT. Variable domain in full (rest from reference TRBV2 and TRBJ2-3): EPEVTQTPSHQVTQMGQEVILRCVPISNHLYFYWYRQILGQKVEFLVSFYNNEISEKSEIFDDQFSVERPDGSNFTLKIRSTKLEDSAMYFCASSGGGAGGDTQYFGPGTRLTVL.

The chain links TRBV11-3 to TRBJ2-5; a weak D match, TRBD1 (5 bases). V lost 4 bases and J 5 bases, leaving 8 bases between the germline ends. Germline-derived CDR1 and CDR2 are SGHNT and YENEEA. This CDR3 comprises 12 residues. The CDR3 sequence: CASSSPGETQYF. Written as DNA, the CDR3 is TGTGCCAGCAGCTCGCCAGGGGAGACCCAGTACTTC.

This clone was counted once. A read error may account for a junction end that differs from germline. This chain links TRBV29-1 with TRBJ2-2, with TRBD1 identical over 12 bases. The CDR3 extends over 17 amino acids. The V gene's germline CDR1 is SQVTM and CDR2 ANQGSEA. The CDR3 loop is CSDSPGTGGTGHRGAVF. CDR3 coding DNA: TGCAGCGACAGTCCCGGGACAGGGGGCACCGGACACCGGGGAGCTGTTTTT.